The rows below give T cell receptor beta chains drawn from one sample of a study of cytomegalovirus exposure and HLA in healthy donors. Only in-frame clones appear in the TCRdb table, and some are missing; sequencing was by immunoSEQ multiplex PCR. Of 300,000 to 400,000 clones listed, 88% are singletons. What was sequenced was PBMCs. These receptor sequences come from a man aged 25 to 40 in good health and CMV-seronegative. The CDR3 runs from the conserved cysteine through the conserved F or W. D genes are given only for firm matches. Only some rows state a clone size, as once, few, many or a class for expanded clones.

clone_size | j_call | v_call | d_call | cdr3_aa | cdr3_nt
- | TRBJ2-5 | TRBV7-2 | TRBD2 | CASSFPSGVQETQYF | TGTGCCAGCAGCTTCCCTAGCGGGGTTCAAGAGACCCAGTACTTC
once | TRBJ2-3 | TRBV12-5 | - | CASGLVLGGDSDTQYF | TGTGCTAGTGGTTTGGTACTGGGCGGGGACTCAGATACGCAGTATTTT
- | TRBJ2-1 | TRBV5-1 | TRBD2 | CASSLGQPTSGGAEQFF | TGCGCCAGCAGCTTGGGACAACCGACTAGCGGGGGGGCTGAGCAGTTCTTC
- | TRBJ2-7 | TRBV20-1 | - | CSASTRSEQYF | TGCAGTGCAAGTACTAGATCCGAGCAGTACTTC
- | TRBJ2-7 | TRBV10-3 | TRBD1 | CAISGAQTGVHEQYF | TGTGCCATCAGTGGAGCCCAAACAGGGGTACACGAGCAGTACTTC
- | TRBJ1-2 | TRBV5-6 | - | CASSLRARERYGYTF | TGTGCCAGCAGCTTGAGAGCCAGGGAACGCTATGGCTACACCTTC
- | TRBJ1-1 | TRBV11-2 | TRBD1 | CASSLGGQGVMNTEAFF | TGTGCCAGCAGCTTAGGCGGTCAGGGGGTCATGAACACTGAAGCTTTCTTT
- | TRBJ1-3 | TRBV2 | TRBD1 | CASRPDRATGNTIYF | TGTGCCAGCAGACCCGACAGGGCCACTGGAAACACCATATATTTT
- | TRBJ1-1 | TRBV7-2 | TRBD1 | CASSTLTGVNTEAFF | TGTGCCAGCAGCACACTCACAGGGGTGAACACTGAAGCTTTCTTT
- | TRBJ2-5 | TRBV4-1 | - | CASSQEWAPGQETQYF | TGCGCCAGCAGCCAAGAGTGGGCTCCAGGTCAAGAGACCCAGTACTTC
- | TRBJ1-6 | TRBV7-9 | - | CASSLSTGGSPLHF | TGTGCCAGCAGCTTAAGTACCGGGGGTTCACCCCTCCACTTT
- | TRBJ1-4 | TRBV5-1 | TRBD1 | CASRTGTGGGEKLFF | TGCGCCAGCAGAACCGGGACAGGGGGCGGTGAAAAACTGTTTTTT
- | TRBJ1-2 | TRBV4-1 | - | CASSQPQLFVGRGYTF | TGCGCCAGCAGCCAGCCGCAGTTGTTTGTGGGGAGAGGCTACACCTTC
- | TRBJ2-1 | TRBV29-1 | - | CSVEPHSEQFF | TGCAGCGTTGAACCCCATAGTGAGCAGTTCTTC
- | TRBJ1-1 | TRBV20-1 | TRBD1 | CRATGGNEAFF | TGCAGAGCGACAGGGGGAAATGAAGCTTTCTTT
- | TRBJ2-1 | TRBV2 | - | CASSAGKLWNEQFF | TGTGCCAGCAGTGCAGGGAAGCTGTGGAATGAGCAGTTCTTC
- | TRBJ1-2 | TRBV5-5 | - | CASSSPAGTGQGGYTF | TGTGCCAGCAGCTCCCCTGCCGGGACTGGTCAGGGTGGCTACACCTTC
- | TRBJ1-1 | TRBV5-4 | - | CASGSIVNTEAFF | TGTGCCAGCGGGAGTATAGTGAACACTGAAGCTTTCTTT
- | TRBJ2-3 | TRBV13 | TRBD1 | CASSGGDRGTDTQYF | TGTGCCAGCAGCGGAGGGGACAGGGGAACAGATACGCAGTATTTT
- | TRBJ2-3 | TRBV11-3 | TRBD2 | CASSQGLAGGTDTQYF | TGTGCCAGCAGCCAAGGACTAGCGGGGGGCACAGATACGCAGTATTTT
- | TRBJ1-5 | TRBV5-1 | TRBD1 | CASSRTGTQPQHF | TGCGCCAGCAGCCGGACAGGGACTCAGCCCCAGCATTTT
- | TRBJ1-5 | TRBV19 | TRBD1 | CASSIGFFWDRVNQPQHF | TGTGCCAGTAGTATCGGGTTTTTTTGGGACAGGGTAAATCAGCCCCAGCATTTT
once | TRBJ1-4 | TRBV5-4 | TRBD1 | CASSSLDRVPNEKLFF | TGTGCCAGCAGCTCACTGGACAGGGTTCCTAATGAAAAACTGTTTTTT
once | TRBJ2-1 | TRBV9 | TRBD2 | CASSPREGSYNEQFF | TGTGCCAGCAGCCCCCGGGAGGGTTCCTACAATGAGCAGTTCTTC
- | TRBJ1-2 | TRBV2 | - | CASSENSWYGYTF | TGTGCCAGCAGTGAAAACAGCTGGTATGGCTACACCTTC
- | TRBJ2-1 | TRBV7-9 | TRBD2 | CASSYTLTHSGGDNEQFF | TGTGCCAGCAGCTACACTCTGACCCATAGCGGGGGGGACAATGAGCAGTTCTTC
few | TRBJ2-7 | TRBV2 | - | CASSEGEGAYEQYF | TGTGCCAGCAGTGAGGGTGAGGGAGCCTACGAGCAGTACTTC
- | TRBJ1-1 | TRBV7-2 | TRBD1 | CASRTGWRNTEAFF | TGTGCCAGTCGGACAGGGTGGAGGAACACTGAAGCTTTCTTT